This TCR beta chain came from a study of shared clonotypes between healthy human individuals. In the naive CD8 group, cells lacked CD45RO and were positively selected for CCR7, so terminally differentiated effector memory CD45RA+ cells were left out. TCRdb keeps only in-frame clones here, not all; method: immunoSEQ multiplex PCR. The sample yields around 2,100,000 clones, approximately 94% seen once. The length of the CDR3 is 14 residues. Germline V gene sequence: CDR1 SGHRS, CDR2 YFSETQ. V was cut by 0 bases and J by 4 bases, with 8 bases left in between. The chain employs TRBV5-1 and TRBJ2-1; D call uncertain. The TCR originated in a man between 18 and 29 years old in good health. Sample: naive CD8+ T cells sorted from blood. CDR3 sequence reads: CASSLVMEYNEQFF. In nucleotides, the CDR3 is TGCGCCAGCAGCTTGGTTATGGAGTACAATGAGCAGTTCTTC.